The clone carrying this T cell receptor beta chain showed up just a few times. The record originates from a study of T cell changes during pregnancy in multiple sclerosis. TCRdb's copy holds only in-frame clones and misses some; the assay was immunoSEQ multiplex PCR. The sample has some 80,000 clones, roughly nine tenths seen once; the top ten hold 0.9%. The CDR3 covers 18 residues. The germline V and J ends were trimmed by 0 bases and 2 bases, with 14 bases remaining between them. Germline CDR1 LGHNA, CDR2 YNFKEQ. This TCR came from a female donor in good health, enrolled as a control in a pregnancy study. This rearrangement joins TRBV4-2 to TRBJ1-6, with D unclear. The starting material was peripheral blood, obtained in the first trimester of pregnancy. CDR3 loop: CASSQEWGEGTYNSPLHF. The CDR3 bases are TGTGCCAGCAGCCAAGAATGGGGAGAAGGAACCTATAATTCACCCCTCCACTTT.